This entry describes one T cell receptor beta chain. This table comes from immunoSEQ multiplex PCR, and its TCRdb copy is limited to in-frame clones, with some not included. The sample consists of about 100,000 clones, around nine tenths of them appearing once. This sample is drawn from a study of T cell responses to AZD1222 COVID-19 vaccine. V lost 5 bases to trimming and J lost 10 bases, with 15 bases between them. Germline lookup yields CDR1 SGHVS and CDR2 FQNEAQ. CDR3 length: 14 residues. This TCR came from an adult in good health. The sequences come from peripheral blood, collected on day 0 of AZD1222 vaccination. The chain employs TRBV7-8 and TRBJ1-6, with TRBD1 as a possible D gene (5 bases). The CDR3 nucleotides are TGTGCCAGCAGCCCCCAGGGTTCCTTGTCACCCCTCCACTTT. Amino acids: CASSPQGSLSPLHF.